The 21 T cell receptor beta chains below were found in one sample sequenced in a study of OX40 agonist ivuxolimab in advanced cancers. Library method: the immunoSEQ multiplex PCR assay. What TCRdb holds here is the immuneACCESS table cut down to in-frame rearrangements. Part of the clones is not present; checked against another copy, under half of the missing clones reflect an unresolved V gene, and the others are unexplained. For this sample there are 90,000 or so clones; approximately 89% appear just once. 0.33% of the sample goes to the ten largest clones. The input for sequencing was CD4+ or CD8+ T cells sorted from blood, taken in a trial of the OX40 agonist ivuxolimab. The receptors derive from an adult with an advanced solid tumor such as melanoma, head and neck, liver or kidney cancer.

The chain couples TRBV2 to TRBJ2-7; D is perhaps TRBD2 (6 bases). This CDR3 is 15 amino acids long. Germline V gene data show CDR1 as SNHLY and CDR2 as FYNNEI. V was clipped by 1 base and J by 2 bases, with 12 bases between them. CDR3 coding DNA: TGTGCCAGCAGTGAAGAGGCGGGGAGAGCCTACGAGCAGTACTTC. Amino acid sequence: CASSEEAGRAYEQYF.

V is TRBV7-2 and J is TRBJ1-1; D is unclear. CDR3 length: 15 residues. Germline loops: CDR1 SGHTA, CDR2 FQGNSA. V was pared by 5 bases and J by 7 bases, with 20 bases between. CDR3 region: CASSQSTRSNLEAFF. The CDR3 nucleotides are TGTGCCAGCAGCCAAAGCACGAGAAGTAACCTTGAAGCTTTCTTT.

This chain's CDR3 is CASSQGRGGSADTQYF. DNA of the CDR3: TGTGCCAGCAGCCAGGGCCGTGGGGGGTCAGCAGATACGCAGTATTTT. V is TRBV5-8 and J is TRBJ2-3; a weak D match, TRBD2 (6 bases). Germline CDR1 SGHTS, CDR2 YDEGEE. V shed 4 bases and J shed 4 bases, with 19 bases lying between them. This CDR3 is built from 16 residues.

With regard to this clone: The sample holds other DNA sequences that translate to the same CDR3. The chain has TRBV19 and TRBJ1-1, with TRBD1 as a possible D gene (5 bases). The germline CDR1 and CDR2 sequences are LNHDA and SQIVND (reference sequence). CDR3 length equals 14 residues. The germline V and J ends were trimmed by 6 bases and 0 bases, with 11 bases remaining between them. The CDR3 nucleotides read TGTGCCAGTAGGTTAACAGGACTGAACACTGAAGCTTTCTTT. It encodes CASRLTGLNTEAFF.

The gene calls are TRBV10-3 and TRBJ1-2, with D possibly matching TRBD1 (5 bases). The CDR3 is 13 residues long. Germline values: CDR1 ENHRY, CDR2 SYGVKD. Trimming pared 7 bases from V and 4 bases from J, leaving 13 bases between. CDR3 DNA: TGTGCCATCACTTCGACAGCGTCCTATGGCTACACCTTC. Residues: CAITSTASYGYTF.

The chain combines TRBV5-1 with TRBJ1-1; D unresolved. CDR3 length: 14 residues. V lost 2 bases and J 1 base, leaving 9 bases between the germline ends. Germline CDR1 and CDR2: SGHRS and YFSETQ. DNA for the CDR3: TGCGCCAGCAGCTTTTCAGGTGGGAACACTGAAGCTTTCTTT. Its translation is CASSFSGGNTEAFF. The full variable domain, its missing parts supplied by reference TRBV5-1 and TRBJ1-1, is KAGVTQTPRYLIKTRGQQVTLSCSPISGHRSVSWYQQTPGQGLQFLFEYFSETQRNKGNFPGRFSGRQFSNSRSEMNVSTLELGDSALYLCASSFSGGNTEAFFGQGTRLTVV.

With respect to this clone: The junction differs from germline at one of its ends, possibly a read error. The CDR3, as DNA: TGTGCTAGCAGCTTAGCGGCAGAAGAGACCCAGTACTTC. Amino acids: CASSLAAEETQYF. The chain has TRBV7-7 and TRBJ2-5; tentatively, D is TRBD2 (6 bases). CDR3 size: 13 residues. The germline CDR1 and CDR2 sequences are SSHAT and FNYEAQ (reference sequence).

The chain links TRBV6-5 to TRBJ1-2; no firm D call. The CDR3 totals 12 residues. CDR1 is MNHEY, CDR2 SVGAGI, per germline. V lost 6 bases and J lost 7, with 12 bases in between. CDR3 residues: CASSSPRGGYTF. The CDR3 DNA follows: TGTGCCAGCAGCAGCCCCCGCGGTGGCTACACCTTC.

The J gene is TRBJ2-1, the V gene TRBV7-2; TRBD2 aligns across 9 bases. Germline V gene data show CDR1 as SGHTA and CDR2 as FQGNSA. The V segment lost 1 base and the J segment 4 bases; nucleotides outside the gene matches: 8. CDR3 length: 17 amino acids. This CDR3 reads CASSLGIAGARYNEQFF. The CDR3 bases are TGTGCCAGCAGCTTAGGGATAGCGGGAGCGAGGTACAATGAGCAGTTCTTC.

This clone appeared a single time. This sequence joins TRBV7-9 and TRBJ2-7, with D hard to call. CDR1 SEHNR and CDR2 FQNEAQ come from the germline V gene (reference sequence). The V end lost 2 bases, the J end lost 3 bases, and 11 bases lay between the germline ends. The CDR3 extends over 14 amino acids. This chain's CDR3 is CASSLYPQVYEQYF. The DNA for the CDR3 is TGTGCCAGCAGCTTATACCCCCAGGTCTACGAGCAGTACTTC.

This rearrangement joins TRBV7-2 to TRBJ2-2; D ambiguous. V lost 2 bases and J 0 bases, leaving 13 bases between the germline ends. CDR1 is SGHTA and CDR2 is FQGNSA in the germline V gene. This CDR3 contains 17 residues. CDR3 nucleotide sequence: TGTGCCAGCAGCTTAAAAGGTGAGTTCGCGAACACCGGGGAGCTGTTTTTT. Residues: CASSLKGEFANTGELFF.

The V gene is TRBV28, the J gene TRBJ2-2, with 11 bases identical to TRBD2. V shed 9 bases and J 4 bases; nucleotides not matched to a gene: 7. This CDR3 spans 15 amino acids. In germline, CDR1 is MDHEN, CDR2 SYDVKM. CDR3 in amino acids: CASLAGGPLTGELFF. The CDR3 DNA reads TGTGCCAGTTTAGCGGGAGGGCCCCTCACCGGGGAGCTGTTTTTT.

The rearrangement joins TRBV15 to TRBJ1-4; D gene ambiguous. This CDR3 contains 15 residues. CDR1 is LNHNV and CDR2 is YYDKDF in the germline V gene (reference sequence). V lost 5 bases to trimming and J lost 0 bases, with 10 bases between them. The CDR3 loop reads CATSANRATNEKLFF. DNA of the CDR3: TGTGCCACCAGCGCTAACAGAGCAACTAATGAAAAACTGTTTTTT.

As regards this clone: Other DNA sequences in the same sample also yield this CDR3. This chain links TRBV6-1 with TRBJ1-5; 7 bases are a match to TRBD1. This CDR3 is built from 14 residues. Trimming cost V 5 bases and J 0 bases; bases outside gene matches: 1. CDR1 MNHNS and CDR2 SASEGT come from the germline V gene. CDR3 in DNA: TGTGCCAGCAGTCCAGGGGGTAGCAATCAGCCCCAGCATTTT. As protein: CASSPGGSNQPQHF.

The table lists this clone with a count of one. The gene calls are TRBV15 and TRBJ1-4; TRBD1 aligns across 7 bases. Germline V lookup: CDR1 LNHNV, CDR2 YYDKDF (reference sequence). The CDR3 extends over 16 amino acids. J gave up 2 bases and V 0 bases, and 3 bases lay outside the gene matches. CDR3 bases: TGTGCCACCAGCAGAGATAAGACAGGGACTAATGAAAAACTGTTTTTT. As protein: CATSRDKTGTNEKLFF. Using reference TRBV15 and TRBJ1-4 for the parts outside the CDR3, the full variable domain is DAMVIQNPRYQVTQFGKPVTLSCSQTLNHNVMYWYQQKSSQAPKLLFHYYDKDFNNEADTPDNFQSRRPNTSFCFLDIRSPGLGDTAMYLCATSRDKTGTNEKLFFGSGTQLSVL.

For this clone: The junction differs from germline at one of its ends, possibly a read error. This chain connects TRBV7-7 to TRBJ2-2; 11 bases are shared with TRBD2. CDR3 length equals 18 residues. The germline gives CDR1 SSHAT, CDR2 FNYEAQ (reference sequence). The CDR3, as DNA: TGTGCTAGCAGCTTAGCAGGGGGACTAGCGGCGAACACCGGGGAGCTGTTTTTT. Protein product: CASSLAGGLAANTGELFF.

V usage is TRBV28 and J usage is TRBJ1-2; 7 bases align to TRBD1. CDR1 and CDR2 (germline): MDHEN, SYDVKM. Trimming cost V 7 bases and J 5 bases; bases outside gene matches: 7. The CDR3 runs to 13 residues. The CDR3 loop reads CASNTGTEYGYTF. The CDR3 region has the DNA TGTGCCAGCAACACCGGGACAGAGTATGGCTACACCTTC.

Only a few counts were recorded for this clone. The chain joins TRBV2 to TRBJ1-1, with unresolved D. Looked up from germline, CDR1 is SNHLY and CDR2 is FYNNEI. There are 12 residues in the CDR3. The V end was cut by 8 bases, the J end by 4 bases, with 11 bases between. For the CDR3, the DNA is TGTGCCAGCTCTAAGGGTGTCACTGAAGCTTTCTTT. Translation: CASSKGVTEAFF.

V and J are TRBV19 and TRBJ2-7; D may be TRBD1 or TRBD2 (5 bases each). The germline CDR1 and CDR2 sequences are LNHDA and SQIVND (reference sequence). The V gene lost 9 bases and the J gene lost 2 bases, with 14 bases spanning the gap. The CDR3 is 13 residues long. The CDR3 region is CASGAGGAYEQYF. The CDR3 region has the DNA TGTGCCAGCGGGGCGGGCGGCGCCTACGAGCAGTACTTC.

This clone was detected a few times. V and J are TRBV4-3 and TRBJ2-7, with TRBD1 matching over 7 bases. V lost 1 base to trimming and J lost 1 base; unmatched junction nucleotides: 7. The CDR3 is 16 amino acids. In germline, CDR1 is LGHNA, CDR2 YSLEER. The chain's CDR3 is CASSQATGFSSYEQYF. In nucleotides, the CDR3 is TGCGCCAGCAGCCAAGCGACAGGGTTCTCTTCCTACGAGCAGTACTTC.

The chain is built from TRBV27 and TRBJ1-2; 9 bases match TRBD1. Germline V gives CDR1 MNHEY, CDR2 SMNVEV (reference sequence). The V gene end was trimmed by 3 bases and the J gene end by 3 bases; junction bases not matched to a gene: 14. The CDR3 consists of 18 residues. CDR3 in amino acids: CASSFSRGGDRGDYGYTF. The CDR3 bases are TGTGCCAGCAGTTTTTCCCGGGGTGGTGACAGGGGGGACTATGGCTACACCTTC.